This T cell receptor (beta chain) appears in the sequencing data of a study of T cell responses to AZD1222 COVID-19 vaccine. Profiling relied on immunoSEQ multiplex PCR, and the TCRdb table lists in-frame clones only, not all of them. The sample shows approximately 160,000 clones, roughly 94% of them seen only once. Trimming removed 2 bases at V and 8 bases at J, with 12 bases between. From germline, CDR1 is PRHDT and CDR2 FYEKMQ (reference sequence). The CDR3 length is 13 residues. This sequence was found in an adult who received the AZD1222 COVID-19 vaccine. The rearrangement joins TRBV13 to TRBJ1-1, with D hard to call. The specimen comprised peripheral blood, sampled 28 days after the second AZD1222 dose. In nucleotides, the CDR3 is TGTGCCAGCAGCTTATCCCCCGGGAGAGAAGCTTTCTTT. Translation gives CASSLSPGREAFF. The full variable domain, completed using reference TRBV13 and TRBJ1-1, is AAGVIQSPRHLIKEKRETATLKCYPIPRHDTVYWYQQGPGQDPQFLISFYEKMQSDKGSIPDRFSAQQFSDYHSELNMSSLELGDSALYFCASSLSPGREAFFGQGTRLTVV.